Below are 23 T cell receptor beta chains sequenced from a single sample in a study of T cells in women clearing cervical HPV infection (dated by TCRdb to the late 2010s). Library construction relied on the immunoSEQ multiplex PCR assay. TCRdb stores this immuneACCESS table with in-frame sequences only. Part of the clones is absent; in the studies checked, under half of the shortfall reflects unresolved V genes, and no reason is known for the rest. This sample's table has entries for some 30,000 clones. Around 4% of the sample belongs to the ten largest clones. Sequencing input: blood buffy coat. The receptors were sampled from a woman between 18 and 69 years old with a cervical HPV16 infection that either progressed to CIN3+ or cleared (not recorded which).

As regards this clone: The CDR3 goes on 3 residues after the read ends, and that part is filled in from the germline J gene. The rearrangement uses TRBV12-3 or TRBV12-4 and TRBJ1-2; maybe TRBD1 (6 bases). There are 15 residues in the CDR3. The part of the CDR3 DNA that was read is TGTGCCAGCAGGGCAGGGGTTAGTAGCAATCAGCCC. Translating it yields CASRAGVSSNQP. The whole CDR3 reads CASRAGVSSNQPYTF.

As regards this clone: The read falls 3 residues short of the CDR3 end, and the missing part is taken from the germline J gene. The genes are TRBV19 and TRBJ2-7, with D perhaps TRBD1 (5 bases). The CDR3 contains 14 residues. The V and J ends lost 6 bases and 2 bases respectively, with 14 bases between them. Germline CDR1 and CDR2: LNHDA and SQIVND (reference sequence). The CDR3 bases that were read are TGTGCCAGTAGGACCCCAGGGTCGCCCTACGAG. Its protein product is CASRTPGSPYE. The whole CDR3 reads CASRTPGSPYEQYF.

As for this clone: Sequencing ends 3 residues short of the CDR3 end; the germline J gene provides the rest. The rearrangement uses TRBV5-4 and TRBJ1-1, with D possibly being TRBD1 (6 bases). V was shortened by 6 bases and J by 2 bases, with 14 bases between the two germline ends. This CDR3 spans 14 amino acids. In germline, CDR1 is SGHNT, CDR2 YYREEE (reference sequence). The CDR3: CASNTQGRNTEAFF. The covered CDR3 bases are TGTGCCAGCAACACACAGGGTAGAAACACTGAA. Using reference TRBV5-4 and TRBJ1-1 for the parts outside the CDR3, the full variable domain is ETGVTQSPTHLIKTRGQQVTLRCSSQSGHNTVSWYQQALGQGPQFIFQYYREEENGRGNFPPRFSGLQFPNYSSELNVNALELDDSALYLCASNTQGRNTEAFFGQGTRLTVV.

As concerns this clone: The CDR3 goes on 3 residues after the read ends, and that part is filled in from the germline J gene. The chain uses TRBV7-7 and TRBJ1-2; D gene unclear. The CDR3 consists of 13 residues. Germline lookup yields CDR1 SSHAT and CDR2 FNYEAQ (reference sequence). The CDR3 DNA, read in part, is TGTGCCAGCAGTTCGACTAGCATGAGTGAC. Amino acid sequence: CASSSTSMSD. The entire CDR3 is CASSSTSMSDYTF.

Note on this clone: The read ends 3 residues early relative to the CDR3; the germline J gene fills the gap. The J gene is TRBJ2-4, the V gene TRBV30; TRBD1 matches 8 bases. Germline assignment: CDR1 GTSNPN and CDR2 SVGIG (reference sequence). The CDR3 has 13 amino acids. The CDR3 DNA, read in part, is TGTGCCTGGAGTCTTACAGGGGGAGTAGGT. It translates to CAWSLTGGVG. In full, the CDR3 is CAWSLTGGVGQYF.

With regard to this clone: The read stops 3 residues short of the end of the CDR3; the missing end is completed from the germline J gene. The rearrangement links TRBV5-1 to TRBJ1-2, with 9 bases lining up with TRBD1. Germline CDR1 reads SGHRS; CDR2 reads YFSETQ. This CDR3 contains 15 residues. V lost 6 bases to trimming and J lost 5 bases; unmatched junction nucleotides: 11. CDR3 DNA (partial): TGCGCCAGCACCCCGTCGGGACAGGGAAAATATGGC. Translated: CASTPSGQGKYG. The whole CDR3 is CASTPSGQGKYGYTF.

The CDR3 sequence is CSSGGLPNYGYTF. The part of the CDR3 DNA that was read is TGCAGCTCTGGCGGTCTCCCTAACTATGGC. The V call is TRBV29-1, the J call TRBJ1-2; no definite D call. Read data end 3 residues before the CDR3 end; the end is taken from the germline J gene. The CDR3 has 13 amino acids. Trimming pared 8 bases from V and 0 bases from J, leaving 13 bases between. Germline V gives CDR1 SQVTM, CDR2 ANQGSEA.

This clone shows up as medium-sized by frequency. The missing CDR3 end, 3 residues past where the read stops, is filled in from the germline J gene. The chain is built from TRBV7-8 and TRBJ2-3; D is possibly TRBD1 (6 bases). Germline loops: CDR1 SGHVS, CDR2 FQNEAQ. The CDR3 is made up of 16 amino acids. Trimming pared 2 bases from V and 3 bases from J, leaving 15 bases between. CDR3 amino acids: CASSLQGIKVTDTQYF. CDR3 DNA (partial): TGTGCCAGCAGCTTACAGGGGATTAAGGTGACAGATACG.

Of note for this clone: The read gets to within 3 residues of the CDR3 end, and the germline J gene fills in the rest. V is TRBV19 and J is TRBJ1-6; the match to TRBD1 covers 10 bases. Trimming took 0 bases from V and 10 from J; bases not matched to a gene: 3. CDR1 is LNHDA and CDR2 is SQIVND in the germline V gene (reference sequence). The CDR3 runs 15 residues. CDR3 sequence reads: CASSIEDRGSSPLHF. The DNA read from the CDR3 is TGTGCCAGTAGTATAGAGGACAGGGGGTCCTCACCC.

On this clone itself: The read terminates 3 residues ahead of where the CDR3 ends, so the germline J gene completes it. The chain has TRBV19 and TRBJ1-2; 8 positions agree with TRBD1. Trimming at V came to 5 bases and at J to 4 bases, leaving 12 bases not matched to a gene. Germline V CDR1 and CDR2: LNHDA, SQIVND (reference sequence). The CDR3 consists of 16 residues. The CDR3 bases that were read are TGTGCCAGTAGTGGACCCAGGGGGCTGGAGGGCTATGGC. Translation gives CASSGPRGLEGYG. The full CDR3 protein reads CASSGPRGLEGYGYTF.

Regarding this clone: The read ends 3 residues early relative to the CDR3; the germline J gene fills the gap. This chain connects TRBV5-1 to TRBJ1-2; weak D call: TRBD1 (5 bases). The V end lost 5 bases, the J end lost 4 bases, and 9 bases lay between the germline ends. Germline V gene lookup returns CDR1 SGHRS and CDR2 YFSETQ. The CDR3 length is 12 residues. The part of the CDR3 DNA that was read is TGCGCCAGCAGAGACAGTTCCTATGGC. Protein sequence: CASRDSSYG. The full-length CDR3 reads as CASRDSSYGYTF. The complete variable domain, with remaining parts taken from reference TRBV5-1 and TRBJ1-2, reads KAGVTQTPRYLIKTRGQQVTLSCSPISGHRSVSWYQQTPGQGLQFLFEYFSETQRNKGNFPGRFSGRQFSNSRSEMNVSTLELGDSALYLCASRDSSYGYTFGSGTRLTVV.

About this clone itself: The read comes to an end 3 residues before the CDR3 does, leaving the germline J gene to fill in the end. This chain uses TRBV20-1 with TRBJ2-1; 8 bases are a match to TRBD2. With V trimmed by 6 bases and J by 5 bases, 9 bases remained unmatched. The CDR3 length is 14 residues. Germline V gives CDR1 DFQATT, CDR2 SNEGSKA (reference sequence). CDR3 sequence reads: CSASSGVYDNEQFF. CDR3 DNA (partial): TGCAGTGCCAGTAGCGGGGTATACGACAATGAG.

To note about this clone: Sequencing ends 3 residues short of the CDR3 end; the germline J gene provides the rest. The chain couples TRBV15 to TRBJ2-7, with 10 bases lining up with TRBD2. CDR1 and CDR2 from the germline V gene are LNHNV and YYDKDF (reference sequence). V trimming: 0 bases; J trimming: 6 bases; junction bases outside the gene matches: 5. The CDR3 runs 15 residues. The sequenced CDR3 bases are TGTGCCACCAGCAGAGATCCTAGCGGGAGCGGCGAG. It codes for CATSRDPSGSGE. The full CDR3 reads CATSRDPSGSGEQYF.

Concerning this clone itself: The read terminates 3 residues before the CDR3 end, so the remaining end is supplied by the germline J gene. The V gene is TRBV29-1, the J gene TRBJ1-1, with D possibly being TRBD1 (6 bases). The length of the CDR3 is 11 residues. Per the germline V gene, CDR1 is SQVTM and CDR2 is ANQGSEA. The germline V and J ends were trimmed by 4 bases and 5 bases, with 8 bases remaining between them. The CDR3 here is CSVAGETEAFF. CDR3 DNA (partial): TGCAGCGTTGCAGGGGAGACTGAA. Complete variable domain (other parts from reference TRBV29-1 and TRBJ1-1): SAVISQKPSRDICQRGTSLTIQCQVDSQVTMMFWYRQQPGQSLTLIATANQGSEATYESGFVIDKFPISRPNLTFSTLTVSNMSPEDSSIYLCSVAGETEAFFGQGTRLTVV.

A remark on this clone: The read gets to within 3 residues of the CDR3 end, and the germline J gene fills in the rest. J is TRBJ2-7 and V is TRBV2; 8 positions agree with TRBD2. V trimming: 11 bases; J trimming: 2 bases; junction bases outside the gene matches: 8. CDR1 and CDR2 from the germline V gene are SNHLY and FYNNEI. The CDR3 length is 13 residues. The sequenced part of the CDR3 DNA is TGTGCCGTTGGGCGGGAGGCCACCTACGAG. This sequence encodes CAVGREATYE. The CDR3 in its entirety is CAVGREATYEQYF.

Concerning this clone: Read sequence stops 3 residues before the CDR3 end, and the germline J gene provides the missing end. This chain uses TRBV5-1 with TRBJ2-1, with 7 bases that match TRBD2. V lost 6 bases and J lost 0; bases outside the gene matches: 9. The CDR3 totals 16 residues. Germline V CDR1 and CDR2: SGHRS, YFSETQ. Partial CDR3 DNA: TGCGCCAGCACGTCCCGGGGGGAAAGCTCCTACAATGAG. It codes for CASTSRGESSYNE. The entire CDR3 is CASTSRGESSYNEQFF.

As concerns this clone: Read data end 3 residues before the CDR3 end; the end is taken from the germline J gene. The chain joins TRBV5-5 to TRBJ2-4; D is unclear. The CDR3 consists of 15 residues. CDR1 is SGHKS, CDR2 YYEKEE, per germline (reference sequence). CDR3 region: CASSLAMATNYGQYF. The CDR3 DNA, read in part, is TGTGCCAGCAGCTTGGCCATGGCTACTAACTATGGT.

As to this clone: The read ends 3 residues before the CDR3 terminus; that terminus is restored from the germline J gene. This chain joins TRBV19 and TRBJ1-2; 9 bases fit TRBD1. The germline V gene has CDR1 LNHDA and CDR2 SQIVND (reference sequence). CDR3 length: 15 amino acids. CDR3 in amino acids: CASSILGQGNYDYTF. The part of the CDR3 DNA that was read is TGTGCCAGTAGTATCCTAGGACAGGGGAACTACGAC.

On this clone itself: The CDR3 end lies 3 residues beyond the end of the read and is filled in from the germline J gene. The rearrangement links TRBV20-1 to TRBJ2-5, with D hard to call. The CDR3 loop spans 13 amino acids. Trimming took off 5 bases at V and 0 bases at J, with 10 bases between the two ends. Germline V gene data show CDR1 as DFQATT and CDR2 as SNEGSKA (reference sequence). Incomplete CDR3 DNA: TGCAGTGCTCTGTTTCGGGACCAAGAGACC. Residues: CSALFRDQET. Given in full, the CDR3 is CSALFRDQETQYF.

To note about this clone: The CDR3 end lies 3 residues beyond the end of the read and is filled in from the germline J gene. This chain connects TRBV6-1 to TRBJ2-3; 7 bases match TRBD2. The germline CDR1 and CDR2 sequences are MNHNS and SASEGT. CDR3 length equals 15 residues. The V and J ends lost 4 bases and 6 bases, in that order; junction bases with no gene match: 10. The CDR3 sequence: CASSAVLHGGDTQYF. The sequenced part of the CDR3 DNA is TGTGCCAGCAGTGCCGTGTTGCACGGGGGGGATACG.

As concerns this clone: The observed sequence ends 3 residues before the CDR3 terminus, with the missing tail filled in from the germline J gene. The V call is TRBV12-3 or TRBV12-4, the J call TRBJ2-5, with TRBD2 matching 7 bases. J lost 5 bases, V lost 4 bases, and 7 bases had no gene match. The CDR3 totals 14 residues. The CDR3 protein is CASSSWTSTETQYF. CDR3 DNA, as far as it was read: TGTGCCAGCAGTTCATGGACTAGTACTGAGACC.

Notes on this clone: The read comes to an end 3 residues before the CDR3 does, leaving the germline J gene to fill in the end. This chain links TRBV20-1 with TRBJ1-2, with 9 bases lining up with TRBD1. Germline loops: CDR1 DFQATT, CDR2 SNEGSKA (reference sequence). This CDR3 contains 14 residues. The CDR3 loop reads CSARPLPGQGLYTF. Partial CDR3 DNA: TGCAGTGCTAGACCACTACCGGGACAGGGACTC.

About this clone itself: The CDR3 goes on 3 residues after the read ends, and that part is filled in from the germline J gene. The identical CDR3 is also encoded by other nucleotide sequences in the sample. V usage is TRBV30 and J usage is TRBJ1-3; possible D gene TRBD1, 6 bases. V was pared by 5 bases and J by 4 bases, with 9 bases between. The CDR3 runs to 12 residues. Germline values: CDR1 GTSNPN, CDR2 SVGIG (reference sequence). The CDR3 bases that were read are TGTGCCTGGCGGACAGAGGGAAACACC. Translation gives CAWRTEGNT. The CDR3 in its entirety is CAWRTEGNTIYF.